This is a list of T cell receptor beta chains from one sample in a study of blood T cell repertoires in COVID-19. Produced via immunoSEQ multiplex PCR; TCRdb's table is partial and in-frame only. This table has around 95,000 clones, approximately 93% appearing once. Material: peripheral blood. These receptors were obtained from a middle-aged man with active COVID-19. Both conserved end residues are part of each CDR3. A D gene is named only where the DNA matches it firmly. Where a row states a size, it is once, few, many or the class of an expanded clone; other rows omit it.

d_gene	abundance	j_gene	v_gene	CDR3aa	CDR3nt
TRBD2	NA	TRBJ2-2	TRBV6-5	CASRGLAGNTGELFF	TGTGCCAGCAGGGGACTAGCGGGGAACACCGGGGAGCTGTTTTTT
NA	few	TRBJ1-4	TRBV5-1	CASSLGGAANEKLFF	TGCGCCAGCAGCTTGGGCGGCGCGGCTAATGAAAAACTGTTTTTT
TRBD2	NA	TRBJ2-1	TRBV11-3	CASSPRAGLVNEQFF	TGTGCCAGCAGCCCTAGGGCAGGACTAGTCAATGAGCAGTTCTTC
NA	NA	TRBJ1-5	TRBV19	CASSIRGDQPQHF	TGTGCCAGTAGTATCAGAGGAGATCAGCCCCAGCATTTT
TRBD1	NA	TRBJ2-5	TRBV6-6	CASRITGTGGETQYF	TGTGCCAGCAGGATAACCGGGACAGGGGGCGAGACCCAGTACTTC
TRBD1	NA	TRBJ1-2	TRBV12-3/TRBV12-4	CASRHRDRVGYTF	TGTGCCAGCAGACACCGGGACAGGGTAGGCTACACCTTC
NA	NA	TRBJ1-4	TRBV20-1	CSASRGGGEKLFF	TGCAGTGCTAGTAGGGGTGGCGGTGAAAAACTGTTTTTT
NA	NA	TRBJ2-7	TRBV7-9	CASSSFATVSYEQYF	TGTGCCAGCAGCTCCTTCGCTACCGTCTCCTACGAGCAGTACTTC
TRBD2	NA	TRBJ2-1	TRBV11-2	CASSKGRGRDNEQFF	TGTGCCAGCAGCAAAGGGAGGGGAAGGGACAATGAGCAGTTCTTC
TRBD1	NA	TRBJ1-2	TRBV6-6	CASSRDRLEVLYTF	TGTGCCAGCAGTAGGGACAGGCTGGAGGTCCTCTACACCTTC
TRBD2	NA	TRBJ2-3	TRBV5-6	CASSRAGAGDLTDTQYF	TGTGCCAGCAGCCGGGCCGGAGCGGGGGACCTAACCGATACGCAGTATTTT
NA	NA	TRBJ1-2	TRBV11-2	CASSLGAGVVEDYGYTF	TGTGCCAGCAGCTTAGGGGCAGGGGTCGTGGAGGACTATGGCTACACCTTC
NA	NA	TRBJ2-7	TRBV7-9	CASSEAYEQYF	TGTGCCAGCAGTGAGGCCTACGAGCAGTACTTC
TRBD1	NA	TRBJ1-6	TRBV30	CAWSGTGVYSPLHF	TGTGCCTGGAGCGGGACAGGGGTGTATTCACCCCTCCACTTT
NA	once	TRBJ1-2	TRBV25-1	CASSASGTHNYGYTF	TGTGCCAGCAGTGCTTCTGGGACTCATAACTATGGCTACACCTTC
TRBD2	NA	TRBJ2-7	TRBV19	CASLQKPGLAVSSSYEQYF	TGTGCCAGCCTACAAAAACCGGGACTAGCGGTTTCAAGCTCCTACGAGCAGTACTTC
TRBD1	NA	TRBJ1-2	TRBV5-1	CASSLASMDRNYGYTF	TGCGCCAGCAGCTTGGCCTCGATGGACAGGAACTATGGCTACACCTTC
TRBD2	NA	TRBJ2-1	TRBV7-9	CASSLGLGGGRASDEQFF	TGTGCCAGCAGCTTAGGACTGGGAGGAGGGAGGGCCAGCGATGAGCAGTTCTTC
TRBD2	NA	TRBJ2-7	TRBV15	CATARGGTYEQYF	TGTGCCACCGCGCGCGGGGGGACCTACGAGCAGTACTTC
NA	NA	TRBJ1-5	TRBV6-1	CASSVGVSPSNQPQHF	TGTGCCAGCAGTGTAGGAGTAAGCCCCAGCAATCAGCCCCAGCATTTT
NA	few	TRBJ2-2	TRBV7-9	CASSLEIYRELFF	TGTGCCAGCAGCTTAGAGATCTACCGGGAGCTGTTTTTT
TRBD1	few	TRBJ2-5	TRBV2	CASLRDRVVGETQYF	TGTGCCAGCTTGCGGGACAGGGTGGTCGGAGAGACCCAGTACTTC